This T cell receptor (beta chain) emerged from a study of PD-1 blockade in classical Hodgkin lymphoma. Profiled with immunoSEQ multiplex PCR; TCRdb holds only in-frame clones, not every one. The data contain more than 85,000 clones, roughly 87% of them singletons. Regarding the study as a whole: Relative to healthy donors, newly diagnosed patients reportedly had lower baseline TCR diversity, which was reported as lower still in relapsed/refractory patients. Baseline diversity resembling that of newly diagnosed patients was seen in complete responders. Nivolumab starters within 1 year of ASCT were excluded.

This clone was seen a few times. Its antigen is unknown. Time point specified: cycle 4 day 1 (C4D1), after less than 7 weeks of nivolumab. In every patient, relapse followed autologous stem cell transplantation, while exposure to brentuximab vedotin differed. The CDR3 sequence is 13 residues long. CDR1 is GTSNPN, CDR2 SVGIG, per germline (reference sequence). V was pared by 2 bases and J by 5 bases, with 12 bases between. The sequencing here drew on peripheral blood mononuclear cells (PBMCs), taken before the fourth cycle of nivolumab. This chain connects TRBV30 to TRBJ1-1; the D is unclear. This clonotype originated in a human donor with classical Hodgkin lymphoma. CDR3 sequence (DNA): TGTGCCTGGAGTCGTTGGGGAGGGACTGAAGCTTTCTTT. Translating it yields CAWSRWGGTEAFF.